These T cell receptor beta chains were read from a single sample in a study of follicular helper T cells after annual influenza vaccination. The method was immunoSEQ multiplex PCR; TCRdb's version includes in-frame clones alone and lacks a portion of them. Among about 14,000 clones listed, 84% were seen once. The input for sequencing was CXCR5- memory CD4+ T cells sorted from blood, taken on the day of influenza vaccination. The receptors come from an adult who received the influenza vaccine. The CDR3 runs from the conserved cysteine through the conserved F or W. A D gene is named only where the DNA matches it firmly. Clone size is stated in some rows and not others, as once, few, many or a class when expanded.

- | few | TRBJ1-2 | TRBV6-1 | TGTGCCAGCACCCGGCAGGAGACTAACTATGGCTACACCTTC | CASTRQETNYGYTF
TRBD1 | - | TRBJ1-5 | TRBV6-1 | TGTGCCAGCAGTGAAGTTGGACAGGGGTACCAGCCCCAGCATTTT | CASSEVGQGYQPQHF
TRBD1 | - | TRBJ1-2 | TRBV23-1 | TGCGCCAGCGGGTTTACCCCGGGACAGGAGGCTGGCTACACCTTC | CASGFTPGQEAGYTF
TRBD1 | - | TRBJ1-1 | TRBV5-1 | TGCGCCAGCAGCCTGGACAGGCCGAGCACTGAAGCTTTCTTT | CASSLDRPSTEAFF
- | - | TRBJ1-2 | TRBV18 | TGTGCCAGCTCAGTCGGGGCGCAGGTTAACTATGGCTACACCTTC | CASSVGAQVNYGYTF
- | few | TRBJ1-3 | TRBV7-9 | TGTGCCAGCAGCTTAACAATTTCTGGAAACACCATATATTTT | CASSLTISGNTIYF
TRBD1 | - | TRBJ1-3 | TRBV18 | TGTGCCAGCTCACCTCGACAGGGGGCGAAAGGAAACACCATATATTTT | CASSPRQGAKGNTIYF
- | once | TRBJ2-7 | TRBV9 | TGTGCCAGCAGCCAAACTCCACTAGCAGGCCTTCAGCACGAGCAGTACTTC | CASSQTPLAGLQHEQYF
- | few | TRBJ1-6 | TRBV6-5 | TGTGCCAGCAGTTACGGGGATTTGGGTTCACCCCTCCACTTT | CASSYGDLGSPLHF
- | - | TRBJ2-1 | TRBV11-2 | TGTGCCAGCAGCTTCAATCGGTACAATGAGCAGTTCTTC | CASSFNRYNEQFF
- | - | TRBJ2-3 | TRBV30 | TGTGCCTGGAGTGTAGGAGATACGCAGTATTTT | CAWSVGDTQYF
- | - | TRBJ2-6 | TRBV7-2 | TGTGCCAGCAGCTTAGTTACAGGCTCTGGGGCCAACGTCCTGACTTTC | CASSLVTGSGANVLTF
TRBD1 | - | TRBJ1-1 | TRBV15 | TGTGCCACCAGCAGGAACTCCCCTAAGACAGGGGGAGGGATAAACACTGAAGCTTTCTTT | CATSRNSPKTGGGINTEAFF